The sequence of this T cell receptor (beta chain) was determined in a study of CD8 T cells in ankylosing spondylitis (dated by TCRdb to between 2016 and 2019). Background for the entire study: The study profiled T cell receptor beta repertoires in healthy donors and ankylosing spondylitis patients to find disease-linked TCR variants. In total, the full study cohort was made up of 110 or so healthy donors and roughly 27 ankylosing spondylitis patients. Peripheral blood samples were taken, and synovial fluid was additionally collected from ankylosing spondylitis patients. On the study overall, not on this receptor specifically: The disease-linked clones had a CD8+ phenotype and were found at relatively low frequencies in peripheral blood. Some of the motif variants had been reported before in the synovial fluid and blood of reactive arthritis patients, a finding that suggests common disease-initiation mechanisms. Blood from ankylosing spondylitis patients appeared to be characterized by a TCR beta motif made up of under ten highly homologous amino acid variants. According to the report, matched synovial fluid samples from ankylosing spondylitis patients were significantly enriched for the disease-linked clones.

Only a few counts were recorded for this clonotype. Its target antigen remains unknown. The input lacks base qualities; no much larger clone sits a single base away. Sequencing was performed on an Illumina HiSeq 2500. TCR beta libraries were prepared by quantitative 5'-RACE with molecular barcodes. As for the original processing: A new computational method, built on a probabilistic model of VDJ rearrangement, was used to identify disease-linked TCR variants. The public reads were quality trimmed at Q25 with fastp and then assembled into clones with MiXCR by TCRdb, keeping productive beta chains. Each entry is one CDR3 protein sequence, shown with its most common DNA and genes. TCRdb, not the authors, supplied the V and J calls. The sample data list fewer than 500,000 distinct CDR3 sequences, and 20% to 30% of these were observed just once. In total, the top ten clones hold about 1% of the sample. Sample: blood, either unsorted or a sorted T cell fraction (not recorded which). The clonotype comes from a male donor with ankylosing spondylitis.

The sequenced DNA is TGCAGCGTTGAAGGGGGGGGCCGGAGGTGGGAGCAGTTCTTC. It translates to CSVEGGGRRWEQFF. The receptor chain draws on TRBV29-1 and TRBJ2-1, with TRBD2 perhaps the D gene, on 7 matching bases. CDR1 and CDR2 are read off the germline V gene as SQVTM and ANQGSEA. The CDR3 covers 14 residues, taking in both the cysteine and the phenylalanine. Only the CDR3 portion is preserved as DNA: 42 bases, with reading frame beginning at the first base. V loses 1 base of germline sequence and J loses 10 bases, and the interval between the two ends is 17 bases.